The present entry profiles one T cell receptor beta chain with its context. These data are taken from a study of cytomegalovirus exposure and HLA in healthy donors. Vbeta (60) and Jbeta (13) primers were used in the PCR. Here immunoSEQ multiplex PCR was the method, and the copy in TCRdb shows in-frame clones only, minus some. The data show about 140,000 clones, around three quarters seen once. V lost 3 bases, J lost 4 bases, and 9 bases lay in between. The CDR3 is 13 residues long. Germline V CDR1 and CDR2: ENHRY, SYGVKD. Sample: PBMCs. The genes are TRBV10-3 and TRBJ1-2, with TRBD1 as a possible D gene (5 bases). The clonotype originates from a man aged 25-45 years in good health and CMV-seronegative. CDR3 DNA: TGTGCCATCAGTGACGGGGACTTCTATGGCTACACCTTC. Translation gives CAISDGDFYGYTF.